Included here is one TCR beta chain sequence, with context. What it binds is not known. Described treatment: roughly 10-day PBMC culture with coronavirus spike peptide pools or control peptides (ViraFEST assay). An Oncomine TCR Beta short-read assay was used to sequence the DNA from cultured CD4+ T cells. The template was genomic DNA from cultured CD4+ T cells. In TCRdb, the PCR reads were re-called with MiXCR into one record per CDR3 protein. The top ten hold approximately 8.8% of the sample, which has more than 9,000 distinct CDR3 sequences, around a third seen once. The data are from a study of vaccination and CD4 T cells after COVID-19. Whole-study context: According to the study, participants were given two doses of BNT162b2 or mRNA-1273 vaccine. Study results and caveats: There was no significant change from around 21 to 38 median reactive clonotypes.

Germline V gives CDR1 SGHTA, CDR2 FQGNSA. With 4 bases removed from V and 4 bases from J, the gap between germline ends came to 11 bases. This CDR3 region has 13 residues. The chain links TRBV7-2 to TRBJ2-7, with D uncertain. The sequenced sample consisted of CD4+ T cells from blood, cultured in vitro. The source of this sequence is a human donor who had recovered from COVID-19. CDR3 nucleotide sequence: TGTGCCAGCAGCTCGATGGGCGGATACGAGCAGTACTTC. Encoded protein: CASSSMGGYEQYF.